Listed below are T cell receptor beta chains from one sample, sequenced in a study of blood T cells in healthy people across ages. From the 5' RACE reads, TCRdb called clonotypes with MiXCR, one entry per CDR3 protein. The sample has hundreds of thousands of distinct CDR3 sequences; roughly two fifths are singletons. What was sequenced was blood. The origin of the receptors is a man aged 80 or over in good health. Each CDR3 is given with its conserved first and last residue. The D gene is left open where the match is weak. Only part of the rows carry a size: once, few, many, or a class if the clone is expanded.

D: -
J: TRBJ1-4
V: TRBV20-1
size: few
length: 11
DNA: TGCAGTGCCCACGAGTTTGAAAAACTGTTTTTT
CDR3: CSAHEFEKLFF

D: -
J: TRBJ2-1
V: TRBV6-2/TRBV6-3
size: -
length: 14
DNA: TGTGCCAGCCACCGACGCACCCCCTACAATGAGCAGTTCTTC
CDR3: CASHRRTPYNEQFF

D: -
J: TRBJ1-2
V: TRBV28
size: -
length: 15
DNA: TGTGCCAGCAGTTTAAGTTGGGGGGTTTCGGCTGGCTACACCTTC
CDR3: CASSLSWGVSAGYTF

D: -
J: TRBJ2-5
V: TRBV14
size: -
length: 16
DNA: TGTGCCAGCAGCCACACACCGGGACTGAGAAAAGAGACCCAGTACTTC
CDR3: CASSHTPGLRKETQYF

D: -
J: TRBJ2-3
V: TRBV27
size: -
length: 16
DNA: TGTGCCAGCAGTTCTCTCGGAGGGGGGGCCCCAGATACGCAGTATTTT
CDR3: CASSSLGGGAPDTQYF

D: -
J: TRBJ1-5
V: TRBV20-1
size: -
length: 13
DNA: TGCAGTGCTACCGGCAGCGTCAATCAGCCCCAGCATTTT
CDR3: CSATGSVNQPQHF

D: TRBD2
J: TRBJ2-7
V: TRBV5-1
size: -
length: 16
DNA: TGCGCCAGCGCAACAACGCCTAGCGGGGCACTTTACGAGCAGTACTTC
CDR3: CASATTPSGALYEQYF

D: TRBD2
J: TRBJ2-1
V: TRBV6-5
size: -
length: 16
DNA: TGTGCCAGCAGAAAGACGCTAGCGGGGCTCTACAATGAGCAGTTCTTC
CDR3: CASRKTLAGLYNEQFF

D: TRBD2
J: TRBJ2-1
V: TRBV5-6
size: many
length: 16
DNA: TGTGCCAGCAGACTACCACCTAGCGGGAGCGACAATGAGCAGTTCTTC
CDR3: CASRLPPSGSDNEQFF

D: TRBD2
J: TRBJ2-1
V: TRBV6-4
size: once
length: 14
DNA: TGTGCCAGCAGTGTATCTAGCGGGGCCAATGAGCAGTTCTTC
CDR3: CASSVSSGANEQFF

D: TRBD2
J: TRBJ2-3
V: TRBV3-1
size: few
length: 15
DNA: TGTGCCAGCAGTCGGACTAGCGGCCGCACAGATACGCAGTATTTT
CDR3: CASSRTSGRTDTQYF

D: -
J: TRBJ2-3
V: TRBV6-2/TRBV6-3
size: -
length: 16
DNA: TGTGCCAGCAGCCCTGGCCCCGACAGCCTCACAGATACGCAGTATTTT
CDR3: CASSPGPDSLTDTQYF

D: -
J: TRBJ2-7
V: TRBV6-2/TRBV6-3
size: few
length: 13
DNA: TGTGCCAGCAGCCGAGCCTCAGGGATAAAGCAGTACTTC
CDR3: CASSRASGIKQYF

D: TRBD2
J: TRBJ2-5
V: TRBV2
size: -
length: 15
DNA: TGTGCCAGCAGTGCCCCAGCGGGGGCCAAAAAGACCCAGTACTTC
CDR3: CASSAPAGAKKTQYF

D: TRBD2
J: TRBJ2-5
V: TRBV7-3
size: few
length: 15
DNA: TGTGCCAGCAGCATTACTAGCGGGAATCAAGAGACCCAGTACTTC
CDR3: CASSITSGNQETQYF

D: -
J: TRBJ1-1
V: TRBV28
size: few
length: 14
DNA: TGTGCCAGCAGTTTGGTGCAGGCGAACACTGAAGCTTTCTTT
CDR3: CASSLVQANTEAFF

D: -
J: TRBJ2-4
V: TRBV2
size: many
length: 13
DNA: TGTGCCAGCAGTAAGACGGTGACCGCGTTTCAGTACTTC
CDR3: CASSKTVTAFQYF

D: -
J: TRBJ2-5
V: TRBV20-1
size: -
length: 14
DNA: TGCAGTGCTAGAGCCGGGAGTTCGTACAATGAGCAGTACTTC
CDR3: CSARAGSSYNEQYF

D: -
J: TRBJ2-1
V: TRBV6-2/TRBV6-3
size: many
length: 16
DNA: TGTGCCAGCAGTTACTCGAGGGCAGGGGGGTACAATGAGCAGTTCTTC
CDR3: CASSYSRAGGYNEQFF

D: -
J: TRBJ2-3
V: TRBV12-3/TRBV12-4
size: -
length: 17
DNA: TGTGCCAGCAGTTCAAGGCGGCTAACAGCTAGCACAGATACGCAGTATTTT
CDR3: CASSSRRLTASTDTQYF

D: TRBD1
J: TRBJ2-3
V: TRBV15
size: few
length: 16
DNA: TGTGCCACCAGCATGGCCGGGACAGGGGGCACAGATACGCAGTATTTT
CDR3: CATSMAGTGGTDTQYF

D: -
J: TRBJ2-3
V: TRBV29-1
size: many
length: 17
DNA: TGCAGCGTTGAAGAGGGCTTGGGTAGGCCCCTCGGGGATACGCAGTATTTT
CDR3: CSVEEGLGRPLGDTQYF

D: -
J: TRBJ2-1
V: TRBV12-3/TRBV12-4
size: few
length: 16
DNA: TGTGCCAGCAGGCCAGGGACTGGACAGTTGTACAATGAGCAGTTCTTC
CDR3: CASRPGTGQLYNEQFF